This TCR beta chain was captured by sequencing in a study of cytomegalovirus exposure and HLA in healthy donors. Findings and caveats of the study: A later analysis linked a missense variant in DCLRE1C to the trimming of TCR beta V and J genes. Reports credit the classifier with highly specific, highly sensitive diagnosis of cytomegalovirus status. Compared with the approximately 700-donor mean, an Asian-associated ancestry cluster reportedly had fewer N-insertions, according to a later analysis.

On this clone itself: The antigen remains undetermined.

With 60 Vbeta and 13 Jbeta primers, the PCR was carried out. Produced via immunoSEQ multiplex PCR; TCRdb's table is partial and in-frame only. Seen in this sample are approximately 70,000 clones; the ten most common clones hold roughly 5.2%. Looked up from germline, CDR1 is SGHDT and CDR2 is YYEEEE. Trimming removed 6 bases at V and 8 bases at J, with 14 bases between. This CDR3 comprises 12 residues. This TCR was recovered from a woman in her thirties or forties in good health and CMV-seropositive. V and J are TRBV5-6 and TRBJ1-1; D uncertain. Sequences were obtained from PBMCs. The CDR3 DNA sequence: TGTGCCAGCACTGGAGGCAGGTGGGAAGCTTTCTTT. Encoded protein: CASTGGRWEAFF.